One sample yielded the 28 T cell receptor beta chains listed below, sequenced in a study of shared clonotypes between healthy human individuals. Using immunoSEQ multiplex PCR, the repertoire was profiled, and TCRdb retains in-frame clones only, with some absent. The sample holds a few million clones; roughly 92% are singletons and the top ten take roughly 0.15%. Specimen: naive CD4+ T cells sorted from blood. Described subset: CD45RA+ positively selected. All receptors derive from a man aged 18 to 30 in good health.

The V gene is TRBV4-1, the J gene TRBJ1-4, with TRBD1 identical over 7 bases. CDR1 is MGHRA and CDR2 is YSYEKL in the germline V gene. The CDR3 runs 16 residues. Trimming took 5 bases from V and 3 from J; bases not matched to a gene: 9. The CDR3 here is CASSEGRGRANEKLFF. DNA of the CDR3: TGCGCCAGCAGCGAGGGGAGGGGGCGTGCTAATGAAAAACTGTTTTTT.

This clone was counted once. The rearrangement links TRBV2 to TRBJ2-7, with 7 bases that match TRBD1. V was pared by 10 bases and J by 2 bases, with 5 bases of the junction left unmatched. Per germline, CDR1 SNHLY and CDR2 FYNNEI. CDR3 length: 12 amino acids. The CDR3 is CATGGQAYEQYF. CDR3 coding DNA: TGTGCCACCGGAGGACAGGCCTACGAGCAGTACTTC.

The chain recombines TRBV29-1 with TRBJ2-7; perhaps TRBD1 as D (6 bases). The CDR3 is made up of 11 amino acids. In germline, CDR1 is SQVTM, CDR2 ANQGSEA. Trimming shortened V by 7 bases and J by 4 bases, and 11 bases separated the two germline ends. The CDR3: CSARQEYEQYF. The CDR3 DNA reads as TGCAGCGCCCGACAGGAATACGAGCAGTACTTC.

The chain joins TRBV4-1 to TRBJ2-3; D perhaps matches TRBD2 (5 bases). V dropped 1 base and J dropped 2 bases, with 13 bases sitting between them. From germline, CDR1 is MGHRA and CDR2 YSYEKL. This CDR3 contains 16 residues. CDR3 DNA: TGCGCCAGCAGCCAAGTTGGGCGGGTAAACACAGATACGCAGTATTTT. It specifies CASSQVGRVNTDTQYF.

This chain uses TRBV21-1 with TRBJ2-7; TRBD1 is the table's D call and was not checked against the DNA. TRBV21-1 corresponds to a pseudogene. The length of the CDR3 is 16 residues. For the CDR3, the DNA is TGTGCCAGCAGCAATTCTCGTGGGACAGGGTCCTACGAGCAGTACTTC. This sequence encodes CASSNSRGTGSYEQYF.

This clone came up once. The chain combines TRBV5-4 with TRBJ1-4; 9 bases agree with TRBD1. V lost 5 bases to trimming and J lost 6 bases; unmatched junction nucleotides: 8. The CDR3 contains 15 residues. Per germline, CDR1 SGHNT and CDR2 YYREEE (reference sequence). CDR3 sequence: CASSSLGQGDEKLFF. As DNA, the CDR3 is TGTGCCAGCAGTTCCCTGGGACAGGGTGATGAAAAACTGTTTTTT.

The V call is TRBV7-2, the J call TRBJ1-2, with D unresolved. CDR1 and CDR2 (germline): SGHTA, FQGNSA. The CDR3 totals 15 residues. Trimming cost V 1 base and J 0 bases, with 9 bases left between them. The CDR3 loop is CASSLEPLANYGYTF. CDR3 sequence (DNA): TGTGCCAGCAGCTTAGAACCATTAGCTAACTATGGCTACACCTTC. Full variable domain (remainder filled in from reference TRBV7-2 and TRBJ1-2): GAGVSQSPSNKVTEKGKDVELRCDPISGHTALYWYRQSLGQGLEFLIYFQGNSAPDKSGLPSDRFSAERTGGSVSTLTIQRTQQEDSAVYLCASSLEPLANYGYTFGSGTRLTVV.

The chain is built from TRBV9 and TRBJ1-1, with D uncertain. V was clipped by 2 bases and J by 2 bases, with 7 bases between them. The CDR3 contains 13 residues. The germline gives CDR1 SGDLS, CDR2 YYNGEE. The CDR3 sequence is CASSVIQNTEAFF. CDR3 coding DNA: TGTGCCAGCAGCGTTATCCAAAACACTGAAGCTTTCTTT.

V gene TRBV5-1 combines with J gene TRBJ2-5, with D unclear. The CDR3 is made up of 14 amino acids. The germline V gene encodes CDR1 SGHRS and CDR2 YFSETQ. With 7 bases removed from V and 5 bases from J, the gap between germline ends came to 18 bases. CDR3 bases: TGCGCCAGCGGAAATGGAGTGCAAGTGGAGACCCAGTACTTC. Translated, it gives CASGNGVQVETQYF.

This clone appeared once. Distinct nucleotide sequences in the sample also encode this CDR3. This chain joins TRBV6-5 and TRBJ2-7, with TRBD2 as a possible D gene (5 bases). The V end was cut by 0 bases, the J end by 3 bases, with 9 bases between. Germline CDR1 is MNHEY and CDR2 is SVGAGI. There are 14 residues in the CDR3. The CDR3 region is CASSYSRGSYEQYF. The CDR3 DNA reads TGTGCCAGCAGTTACTCTCGGGGAAGCTACGAGCAGTACTTC.

The genes are TRBV5-1 and TRBJ1-6; possible D gene TRBD1, 6 bases. The germline gives CDR1 SGHRS, CDR2 YFSETQ. The CDR3 runs to 16 residues. The V end lost 0 bases, the J end lost 7 bases, and 14 bases lay between the germline ends. The CDR3 DNA sequence: TGCGCCAGCAGCTTGGATGGGGGGCCAGGAAATTCACCCCTCCACTTT. It translates to CASSLDGGPGNSPLHF.

The chain carries TRBV28 and TRBJ2-4, with 14 bases identical to TRBD2. V lost 5 bases, J lost 8 bases, and 8 bases stayed unmatched. The CDR3 has 16 amino acids. Germline CDR1 is MDHEN and CDR2 is SYDVKM. In DNA form, the CDR3 reads TGTGCCAGCAGTGGTCGGACTAGCGGGGGGATTGACATTCAGTACTTC. Translating gives CASSGRTSGGIDIQYF.

The rearrangement uses TRBV5-1 and TRBJ2-2; D remains unclear. The CDR3 totals 14 residues. V shed 4 bases and J shed 4 bases, with 11 bases lying between them. Germline V gene sequence: CDR1 SGHRS, CDR2 YFSETQ. This chain's CDR3 is CASSPLGITGELFF. The CDR3, as DNA: TGCGCCAGCAGCCCCCTTGGGATCACCGGGGAGCTGTTTTTT.

To note about this clone: Other DNA sequences in this specimen translate into the identical CDR3. The rearrangement uses TRBV29-1 and TRBJ2-3; no clear D gene. Germline loops: CDR1 SQVTM, CDR2 ANQGSEA. The V gene lost 7 bases and the J gene lost 2 bases, with 13 bases spanning the gap. This CDR3 contains 13 residues. CDR3 sequence reads: CSAGPPSTDTQYF. CDR3 bases: TGCAGCGCTGGACCCCCCTCCACAGATACGCAGTATTTT.

With respect to this clone: Relative to the germline gene, one junction end is altered; a read error may explain this. The rearrangement uses TRBV7-7 and TRBJ2-2; D possibly corresponds to TRBD1 (5 bases). This CDR3 spans 16 amino acids. Germline-derived CDR1 and CDR2 are SSHAT and FNYEAQ (reference sequence). The CDR3 DNA is TGTGCTAGCAGCTTAGTGCCAGGGCCGATCACCGGGGAGCTGTTTTTT. Protein product: CASSLVPGPITGELFF. Supplemented by reference TRBV7-7 and TRBJ2-2, the full variable domain reads GAGVSQSPRYKVTKRGQDVTLRCDPISSHATLYWYQQALGQGPEFLTYFNYEAQPDKSGLPSDRFSAERPEGSISTLTIQRTEQRDSAMYRCASSLVPGPITGELFFGEGSRLTVL.

The V and J genes are TRBV28 and TRBJ2-2; D is ambiguous. This CDR3 has 13 amino acids. V was pared by 3 bases and J by 7 bases, with 9 bases between. The germline V gene encodes CDR1 MDHEN and CDR2 SYDVKM. This chain's CDR3 is CASSFRLGGELFF. The CDR3 DNA reads as TGTGCCAGCAGTTTTCGGCTAGGCGGGGAGCTGTTTTTT.

As for this clone: The identical CDR3 is also encoded by other nucleotide sequences in the sample. The DNA for the CDR3 is TGTGCCAGCAGTTACTCGCGTAGCTCCTACGAGCAGTACTTC. It translates to CASSYSRSSYEQYF. The rearrangement joins TRBV6-5 to TRBJ2-7; unclear D gene. V was shortened by 0 bases and J by 0 bases, with 6 bases between the two germline ends. In germline, CDR1 is MNHEY, CDR2 SVGAGI. There are 14 residues in the CDR3.

V gene TRBV11-2 combines with J gene TRBJ2-5, with D tentatively TRBD1 (5 bases). The DNA end favors TRBJ2-7, so the J call may be wrong. This CDR3 spans 13 amino acids. In germline, CDR1 is SGHAT, CDR2 FQNNGV. CDR3 protein: CASSSQGAYEQYF. For the CDR3, the DNA is TGTGCCAGCAGCTCCCAAGGGGCGTACGAGCAGTACTTC.

V gene TRBV29-1 combines with J gene TRBJ1-2, with TRBD1 as a possible D gene (5 bases). CDR1 is SQVTM, CDR2 ANQGSEA, per germline. The CDR3 runs 12 residues. The V end was cut by 3 bases, the J end by 6 bases, with 11 bases between. CDR3 sequence: CSVDGGVDGYTF. The CDR3 bases are TGCAGCGTTGACGGAGGGGTGGATGGCTACACCTTC.

The CDR3 protein is CASRDSLQETQYF. The CDR3 DNA sequence: TGTGCCAGCCGAGACAGCTTACAAGAGACCCAGTACTTC. The rearrangement joins TRBV2 to TRBJ2-5; TRBD1 is a possible D gene (5 bases). From germline, CDR1 is SNHLY and CDR2 FYNNEI. V dropped 8 bases and J dropped 2 bases, with 12 bases sitting between them. This CDR3 has 13 residues.

The rearrangement uses TRBV15 and TRBJ1-2, with 10 bases fitting TRBD1. From germline, CDR1 is LNHNV and CDR2 YYDKDF (reference sequence). The CDR3 totals 15 residues. The V segment lost 0 bases and the J segment 8 bases; nucleotides outside the gene matches: 6. In DNA, the CDR3 is TGTGCCACCAGCAGAGATCAAGGGACAGGGGTGGGCTACACCTTC. Its translation is CATSRDQGTGVGYTF.

Regarding this clone: This sample includes further DNA sequences coding for the same CDR3. V is TRBV5-1 and J is TRBJ1-1; TRBD1 agrees at 7 bases. The germline CDR1 and CDR2 sequences are SGHRS and YFSETQ. This CDR3 spans 13 amino acids. The ends lost 8 bases at V and 0 bases at J; junction bases unmatched: 4. The CDR3, as DNA: TGCGCCAGTTCCGGGACAGTGAACACTGAAGCTTTCTTT. Translating it yields CASSGTVNTEAFF.

This clone was observed a single time. The rearrangement joins TRBV5-4 to TRBJ2-5; D gene uncertain. The V gene lost 0 bases and the J gene lost 0 bases, with 6 bases spanning the gap. Germline CDR1 SGHNT, CDR2 YYREEE (reference sequence). This CDR3 has 14 residues. CDR3 sequence: CASSLAGNQETQYF. CDR3 coding DNA: TGTGCCAGCAGCTTGGCCGGCAACCAAGAGACCCAGTACTTC.

This chain joins TRBV10-3 and TRBJ2-7, with 9 positions matching TRBD2. Germline V CDR1 and CDR2: ENHRY, SYGVKD. Trimming took 2 bases from V and 5 from J; bases not matched to a gene: 13. The length of the CDR3 is 17 residues. The CDR3 bases are TGTGCCATCAGTGAGCCAAAAGGGCGGGAGGGCCGGAACGAGCAGTACTTC. It encodes CAISEPKGREGRNEQYF.

This rearrangement joins TRBV6-1 to TRBJ2-4, with 7 bases identical to TRBD1. Per the germline V gene, CDR1 is MNHNS and CDR2 is SASEGT. V shed 5 bases, J shed 10 bases, and the junction held 8 bases outside the gene matches. The CDR3 covers 13 residues. This CDR3 reads CASSFSQGDIQYF. The CDR3, as DNA: TGTGCCAGCAGTTTTTCTCAGGGGGATATTCAGTACTTC.

This sequence joins TRBV6-1 and TRBJ1-2; D remains ambiguous. CDR1 MNHNS and CDR2 SASEGT come from the germline V gene. The CDR3 has 13 amino acids. The V end lost 3 bases, the J end lost 4 bases, and 9 bases lay between the germline ends. The CDR3 loop is CASSDFGLYGYTF. In DNA, the CDR3 is TGTGCCAGCAGTGATTTCGGTCTCTATGGCTACACCTTC.

The chain employs TRBV7-2 and TRBJ2-3; D call uncertain. The CDR3 totals 14 residues. Looked up from germline, CDR1 is SGHTA and CDR2 is FQGNSA. Trimming cost V 1 base and J 1 base, with 6 bases left between them. The DNA of the CDR3 is TGTGCCAGCAGCTTAGGGGTACGCACAGATACGCAGTATTTT. Protein sequence: CASSLGVRTDTQYF.

The gene calls are TRBV7-2 and TRBJ2-1, with 7 bases fitting TRBD2. CDR3 length equals 15 residues. The V and J ends lost 5 bases and 7 bases, in that order; junction bases with no gene match: 11. Germline V gives CDR1 SGHTA, CDR2 FQGNSA. CDR3 nucleotide sequence: TGTGCCAGCAGCCAACTAGGACTAGGGCGGAATGAGCAGTTCTTC. Translated: CASSQLGLGRNEQFF.